Shown below are 30 T cell receptor beta chains from a single sample sequenced in a study of blood T cell repertoires in COVID-19. The repertoire was sequenced with immunoSEQ multiplex PCR; TCRdb's copy has only in-frame clones and lacks some. The sample includes a few hundred thousand clones, roughly nine tenths of them seen just once. The sequenced material came from PBMCs or T cells enriched from blood (not recorded which). These receptors were collected from a woman aged 25 to 45 who had recovered from COVID-19.

This clone was observed a handful of times. The CDR3 DNA is TGCAGCGTTGAACCTCAGGGGGATGGCTACACCTTC. It encodes CSVEPQGDGYTF. The V gene is TRBV29-1, the J gene TRBJ1-2, with 7 bases that match TRBD1. CDR1 is SQVTM, CDR2 ANQGSEA, per germline. This CDR3 is built from 12 residues. Trimming took 2 bases from V and 6 from J; bases not matched to a gene: 3.

CDR3 in amino acids: CASSATGTGTHEQYF. The CDR3 bases are TGTGCCAGCAGCGCGACCGGGACAGGGACTCACGAGCAGTACTTC. The chain joins TRBV9 to TRBJ2-7; TRBD1 agrees at 9 bases. The CDR3 loop spans 15 amino acids. The V and J ends lost 3 bases and 5 bases, in that order; junction bases with no gene match: 9. Germline V CDR1 and CDR2: SGDLS, YYNGEE.

This clone was seen at least ten times. The V and J genes are TRBV5-5 and TRBJ2-7, with D unresolved. The CDR3 loop spans 11 amino acids. Germline CDR1 and CDR2: SGHKS and YYEKEE (reference sequence). With 4 bases removed from V and 5 bases from J, the gap between germline ends came to 7 bases. The CDR3 sequence: CASSKTHEQYF. The CDR3 bases are TGTGCCAGCAGCAAAACACACGAGCAGTACTTC.

The V gene is TRBV4-2, the J gene TRBJ2-1; 10 bases are shared with TRBD2. Trimming cost V 0 bases and J 7 bases; bases outside gene matches: 6. CDR1 and CDR2 (germline): LGHNA, YNFKEQ. CDR3 length equals 16 residues. CDR3 bases: TGTGCCAGCAGCCAAGAAGCCAGCGGGGGGGCGAATGAGCAGTTCTTC. Protein: CASSQEASGGANEQFF.

The chain couples TRBV6-5 to TRBJ2-1; D is possibly TRBD1 (5 bases). The V end lost 5 bases, the J end lost 15 bases, and 23 bases lay between the germline ends. CDR1 is MNHEY and CDR2 is SVGAGI in the germline V gene. The CDR3 has 14 residues. CDR3 sequence reads: CASSLREQVTLGFF. Here the CDR3 DNA reads TGTGCCAGCAGTCTAAGGGAACAGGTTACCCTAGGGTTCTTC.

The chain joins TRBV5-1 to TRBJ1-5; TRBD1 matches at 7 bases. The CDR3 is 14 residues long. With V trimmed by 3 bases and J by 3 bases, 3 bases remained unmatched. The germline V gene has CDR1 SGHRS and CDR2 YFSETQ. The chain's CDR3 is CASSWDSPNQPQHF. In DNA, the CDR3 is TGCGCCAGCAGCTGGGACAGCCCCAATCAGCCCCAGCATTTT.

The V and J genes are TRBV5-1 and TRBJ2-2; D not resolved. Trimming removed 4 bases at V and 2 bases at J, with 12 bases between. The CDR3 loop spans 15 amino acids. Germline V CDR1 and CDR2: SGHRS, YFSETQ. The CDR3 spells CASSIWAKNTGELFF. The CDR3 coding sequence is TGCGCCAGCAGCATCTGGGCCAAAAACACCGGGGAGCTGTTTTTT.

The chain combines TRBV28 with TRBJ1-5; TRBD1 matches 9 bases. V dropped 6 bases and J dropped 2; count of bases not matched to a gene: 14. The CDR3 spans 18 residues. Germline V gene data show CDR1 as MDHEN and CDR2 as SYDVKM. The CDR3 DNA sequence: TGTGCCAGCAGCTTCGGGACAGGGAATTTCGTAGGCAATCAGCCCCAGCATTTT. It yields the protein CASSFGTGNFVGNQPQHF. Using reference TRBV28 and TRBJ1-5 for the parts outside the CDR3, the full variable domain is DVKVTQSSRYLVKRTGEKVFLECVQDMDHENMFWYRQDPGLGLRLIYFSYDVKMKEKGDIPEGYSVSREKKERFSLILESASTNQTSMYLCASSFGTGNFVGNQPQHFGDGTRLSIL.

This clone was picked up one time. This rearrangement joins TRBV5-5 to TRBJ1-6; D is uncertain. This CDR3 is built from 17 residues. The germline CDR1 and CDR2 sequences are SGHKS and YYEKEE (reference sequence). Trimming took 4 bases from V and 5 from J, leaving 19 bases between them. The CDR3 DNA sequence: TGTGCCAGCAGCCCGGCACAGACAAGTTGGAATAATTCACCCCTCCACTTT. Amino acids: CASSPAQTSWNNSPLHF.

This clone was found once. The rearrangement links TRBV11-2 to TRBJ2-7, with 12 positions matching TRBD2. CDR1 and CDR2 from the germline V gene are SGHAT and FQNNGV. The J segment lost 3 bases and the V segment lost 8 bases, leaving 17 bases of the junction unmatched. The CDR3 is 18 residues long. CDR3 residues: CASGNLRASGGAFYEQYF. The CDR3 coding sequence is TGTGCCAGCGGAAATCTCCGGGCTAGCGGGGGGGCCTTCTACGAGCAGTACTTC. Combining the CDR3 with reference TRBV11-2 and TRBJ2-7 gives the whole variable domain EAGVAQSPRYKIIEKRQSVAFWCNPISGHATLYWYQQILGQGPKLLIQFQNNGVVDDSQLPKDRFSAERLKGVDSTLKIQPAKLEDSAVYLCASGNLRASGGAFYEQYFGPGTRLTVT.

J is TRBJ1-4 and V is TRBV5-6; the match to TRBD1 covers 7 bases. The CDR3 extends over 18 amino acids. The V gene end was trimmed by 4 bases and the J gene end by 0 bases; junction bases not matched to a gene: 12. In germline, CDR1 is SGHDT, CDR2 YYEEEE. The CDR3 DNA reads as TGTGCCAGCAGCGCGGTACCGGGACAGCTTCCAACTAATGAAAAACTGTTTTTT. It translates to CASSAVPGQLPTNEKLFF.

This chain connects TRBV28 to TRBJ1-1; the D is unclear. CDR3 size: 12 residues. Trimming took 3 bases from V and 6 from J, leaving 8 bases between them. CDR1 and CDR2 from the germline V gene are MDHEN and SYDVKM. The CDR3 sequence is CASSFQESEAFF. For the CDR3, the DNA is TGTGCCAGCAGTTTTCAGGAATCTGAAGCTTTCTTT.

This chain joins TRBV30 and TRBJ1-2; no definite D call. This CDR3 has 13 amino acids. Germline lookup yields CDR1 GTSNPN and CDR2 SVGIG (reference sequence). V was shortened by 1 base and J by 3 bases, with 9 bases between the two germline ends. CDR3 nucleotides: TGTGCCTGGAGTGACAATCCCTACTATGGCTACACCTTC. It yields the protein CAWSDNPYYGYTF.

The chain uses TRBV30 and TRBJ1-5, with D possibly being TRBD1 (6 bases). V was pared by 0 bases and J by 8 bases, with 14 bases between. The CDR3 loop spans 14 amino acids. The germline V gene encodes CDR1 GTSNPN and CDR2 SVGIG (reference sequence). This CDR3 reads CAWSVLRGSEPQHF. In DNA, the CDR3 is TGTGCCTGGAGTGTACTCAGGGGTTCGGAGCCCCAGCATTTT.

This chain joins TRBV7-8 and TRBJ2-7, with 7 bases lining up with TRBD2. The CDR3 spans 16 residues. CDR1 and CDR2 (germline): SGHVS, FQNEAQ. J gave up 2 bases and V 4 bases, and 11 bases lay outside the gene matches. CDR3 sequence (DNA): TGTGCCAGCAGCTCGGGAGGTCTGCGGCTCGCCTACGAGCAGTACTTC. Its translation is CASSSGGLRLAYEQYF.

This chain connects TRBV5-1 to TRBJ2-5, with D possibly matching TRBD1 (5 bases). Germline values: CDR1 SGHRS, CDR2 YFSETQ. The CDR3 covers 13 residues. V was cut by 1 base and J by 7 bases, with 11 bases left in between. CDR3 nucleotide sequence: TGCGCCAGCAGCTTGTCCGGCCAGGGGACCCAGTACTTC. This encodes CASSLSGQGTQYF.

DNA for the CDR3: TGTGCCACCAGTGACGCCGACAACTCCTACGAGCAGTACTTC. It encodes CATSDADNSYEQYF. This chain connects TRBV24-1 to TRBJ2-7; D not resolved. The germline V gene has CDR1 KGHDR and CDR2 SFDVKD. CDR3 length: 14 amino acids. Trimming pared 4 bases from V and 0 bases from J, leaving 9 bases between.

The V and J genes are TRBV11-2 and TRBJ1-6; D gene ambiguous. CDR3 length: 14 residues. CDR1 is SGHAT, CDR2 FQNNGV, per germline. V was clipped by 2 bases and J by 8 bases, with 10 bases between them. The CDR3 sequence is CASSLTPRDSPLHF. CDR3 nucleotides: TGTGCCAGCAGCTTAACCCCGAGGGATTCACCCCTCCACTTT.

J is TRBJ2-7 and V is TRBV6-5; unclear D gene. Germline V CDR1 and CDR2: MNHEY, SVGAGI. The CDR3 sequence is 14 residues long. The V end lost 8 bases, the J end lost 0 bases, and 14 bases lay between the germline ends. Written as DNA, the CDR3 is TGTGCCAGCCCCCTAAGGCCGGGCTCCTACGAGCAGTACTTC. Protein product: CASPLRPGSYEQYF.

The rearrangement uses TRBV4-3 and TRBJ1-2; tentative D call: TRBD1 (6 bases). Trimming took 1 base from V and 4 from J, leaving 19 bases between them. Germline values: CDR1 LGHNA, CDR2 YSLEER. The CDR3 is 17 residues long. The CDR3 sequence is CASSQGLIQGFGYGYTF. CDR3 nucleotide sequence: TGCGCCAGCAGCCAAGGTCTTATCCAGGGGTTTGGCTATGGCTACACCTTC.

The chain links TRBV6-6 to TRBJ1-5; D not resolved. The CDR3 covers 13 residues. V was trimmed by 11 bases and J by 1 base, leaving 12 bases between them. Germline V CDR1 and CDR2: MNHNY, SVGAGI (reference sequence). DNA of the CDR3: TGTGCCGCACGGGGAGAGAGCAATCAGCCCCAGCATTTT. Translated: CAARGESNQPQHF.

This clone was detected a few times. The CDR3 bases are TGTGCCAGCTCACGAGACACCTTCGGAAACACCATATATTTT. Translating it yields CASSRDTFGNTIYF. The chain joins TRBV18 to TRBJ1-3; D not certain. This CDR3 comprises 14 residues. Trimming took 4 bases from V and 4 from J, leaving 11 bases between them. Per the germline V gene, CDR1 is KGHSH and CDR2 is LQKENI.

This chain joins TRBV7-2 and TRBJ2-1; 8 bases agree with TRBD2. CDR1 and CDR2 (germline): SGHTA, FQGNSA. The ends lost 4 bases at V and 8 bases at J; junction bases unmatched: 10. The CDR3 has 15 residues. The CDR3, as DNA: TGTGCCAGCAGCTCAAAATCGGGGGGGCCGGATGAGCAGTTCTTC. Protein sequence: CASSSKSGGPDEQFF.

The genes are TRBV13 and TRBJ1-3, with 12 nucleotides matching TRBD1. The CDR3 consists of 18 residues. J was trimmed by 4 bases and V by 3 bases; bases with no gene match: 10. Per the germline V gene, CDR1 is PRHDT and CDR2 is FYEKMQ (reference sequence). Here the CDR3 reads CASSFNPGQGAGGNTIYF. For the CDR3, the DNA is TGTGCCAGCAGCTTTAACCCGGGACAGGGGGCAGGAGGAAACACCATATATTTT. The variable domain in full, completed from reference TRBV13 and TRBJ1-3, reads AAGVIQSPRHLIKEKRETATLKCYPIPRHDTVYWYQQGPGQDPQFLISFYEKMQSDKGSIPDRFSAQQFSDYHSELNMSSLELGDSALYFCASSFNPGQGAGGNTIYFGEGSWLTVV.

This clone was detected a few times. The chain recombines TRBV7-2 with TRBJ1-1, with D unresolved. From germline, CDR1 is SGHTA and CDR2 FQGNSA. This CDR3 has 14 amino acids. V lost 5 bases, J lost 0 bases, and 10 bases lay in between. CDR3: CASSPENMNTEAFF. The CDR3 coding sequence is TGTGCCAGCAGCCCAGAAAACATGAACACTGAAGCTTTCTTT.

V gene TRBV6-2 or TRBV6-3 combines with J gene TRBJ1-1, with D uncertain. The V gene's germline CDR1 is MNHEY and CDR2 SVGEGT. Trimming removed 5 bases at V and 11 bases at J, with 15 bases between. The CDR3 runs to 12 residues. The CDR3 loop is CASSLQTTAAFF. CDR3 nucleotides: TGTGCCAGCAGTCTCCAGACGACTGCTGCTTTCTTT.

This chain links TRBV6-2 or TRBV6-3 with TRBJ2-3; D is undetermined. V lost 5 bases, J lost 1 base, and 16 bases lay in between. The CDR3 runs 16 residues. CDR1 MNHEY and CDR2 SVGEGT come from the germline V gene. This chain's CDR3 is CASSPQPTYRTDTQYF. The CDR3 nucleotides read TGTGCCAGCAGTCCACAGCCTACCTATCGCACAGATACGCAGTATTTT.

For this clone: At one boundary the junction diverges from the germline segment, which might be a read error. This chain uses TRBV11-3 with TRBJ2-3, with a weak D call TRBD2 (7 bases). Germline V gives CDR1 SGHNT, CDR2 YENEEA. The length of the CDR3 is 14 residues. CDR3 coding DNA: TGTGCCAGCAGCTTAGCGGGGGGCACAGGTACGCAGTATTTT. Translated, it gives CASSLAGGTGTQYF.

V and J are TRBV19 and TRBJ1-2; a possible D gene is TRBD1 (5 bases). The CDR3 runs to 13 residues. From germline, CDR1 is LNHDA and CDR2 SQIVND (reference sequence). Trimming removed 2 bases at V and 2 bases at J, with 6 bases between. The CDR3 is CASSIPGNYGYTF. The CDR3 DNA reads as TGTGCCAGTAGTATACCAGGGAACTATGGCTACACCTTC.

J is TRBJ1-1 and V is TRBV7-9, with D possibly matching TRBD1 (5 bases). CDR1 and CDR2 from the germline V gene are SEHNR and FQNEAQ (reference sequence). Trimming took 0 bases from V and 1 from J, leaving 12 bases between them. The CDR3 consists of 16 residues. The CDR3 loop is CASSLAGLGPNTEAFF. In DNA, the CDR3 is TGTGCCAGCAGCTTAGCGGGGCTAGGACCGAACACTGAAGCTTTCTTT.